Listed here are 10 T cell receptor beta chains from one sample, sequenced in a study of cytomegalovirus exposure and HLA in healthy donors. Both 60 Vbeta primers and 13 Jbeta primers went into the PCR. Assay: immunoSEQ multiplex PCR; the TCRdb copy retains only in-frame clones and omits some. The sample consists of more than 95,000 clones, under 85% of them appearing once. The specimen was PBMCs. The source of these receptors is a woman aged 45-65 years in good health and CMV-seropositive.

The CDR3 here is CARRDAGKAFF. The CDR3 region has the DNA TGTGCCAGGCGGGACGCAGGTAAAGCTTTCTTT. This sequence joins TRBV2 and TRBJ1-1, with D possibly matching TRBD1 (5 bases). This CDR3 has 11 residues. Trimming removed 9 bases from V and 9 bases from J, with 14 bases in between. Germline V gene lookup returns CDR1 SNHLY and CDR2 FYNNEI.

This chain uses TRBV4-1 with TRBJ2-2, with TRBD2 matching over 8 bases. Germline CDR1 MGHRA, CDR2 YSYEKL. The CDR3 totals 15 residues. V shed 4 bases and J 4 bases; nucleotides not matched to a gene: 5. The CDR3 here is CASSRGGRSTGELFF. The CDR3 nucleotides are TGCGCCAGCAGCCGCGGGGGGCGAAGCACCGGGGAGCTGTTTTTT.

This sequence joins TRBV6-1 and TRBJ2-7; D possibly corresponds to TRBD1 (6 bases). The CDR3 loop spans 14 amino acids. With 10 bases removed from V and 3 bases from J, the gap between germline ends came to 19 bases. The germline CDR1 and CDR2 sequences are MNHNS and SASEGT. CDR3 sequence reads: CANRVRDTYYEQYF. The DNA of the CDR3 is TGTGCCAACAGAGTCCGGGACACCTACTACGAGCAGTACTTC.

The chain joins TRBV27 to TRBJ2-7, with D possibly TRBD2 on 7 matching bases. The CDR3 is 14 residues long. Germline V gene lookup returns CDR1 MNHEY and CDR2 SMNVEV (reference sequence). Trimming shortened V by 8 bases and J by 4 bases, and 18 bases separated the two germline ends. This chain's CDR3 is CASGRRGGYYEQYF. DNA for the CDR3: TGTGCCAGCGGGAGAAGGGGGGGCTATTACGAGCAGTACTTC.

The chain combines TRBV18 with TRBJ1-3; D gene unclear. Germline-derived CDR1 and CDR2 are KGHSH and LQKENI. The ends were cut back, 0 bases at V and 7 bases at J, with 16 bases in the middle. CDR3 length equals 16 residues. Here the CDR3 DNA reads TGTGCCAGCTCACCACCGAACGGAGCGGGCCGGAACACCATATATTTT. Translation gives CASSPPNGAGRNTIYF.

This clone showed up just a few times. The V call is TRBV6-1, the J call TRBJ1-5; tentatively, D is TRBD1 (5 bases). The CDR3 length is 15 residues. Germline V CDR1 and CDR2: MNHNS, SASEGT. V shed 1 base and J shed 1 base, with 8 bases lying between them. In DNA form, the CDR3 reads TGTGCCAGCAGTGAAGTGAGACAGAGCAATCAGCCCCAGCATTTT. Translated: CASSEVRQSNQPQHF.

The chain links TRBV2 to TRBJ2-5, with D tentatively TRBD2 (5 bases). The CDR3 runs to 14 residues. The V and J ends lost 7 bases and 2 bases respectively, with 14 bases between them. Germline V CDR1 and CDR2: SNHLY, FYNNEI. The CDR3, as DNA: TGTGCCAGCAATCTCGGCGGGCTACAAGAGACCCAGTACTTC. Protein sequence: CASNLGGLQETQYF.

The chain links TRBV5-1 to TRBJ2-1; D is ambiguous. The CDR3 is 14 amino acids. V dropped 0 bases and J dropped 3 bases, with 7 bases sitting between them. The germline gives CDR1 SGHRS, CDR2 YFSETQ. CDR3 nucleotides: TGCGCCAGCAGCTTGGGACTTAACTACAATGAGCAGTTCTTC. Translation: CASSLGLNYNEQFF.

V is TRBV9 and J is TRBJ1-3; D gene unclear. The CDR3 is made up of 16 amino acids. V dropped 7 bases and J dropped 0 bases, with 17 bases sitting between them. The V gene's germline CDR1 is SGDLS and CDR2 YYNGEE. Here the CDR3 DNA reads TGTGCCAGCTCCCGGGAAGGGCGGCTCTCTGGAAACACCATATATTTT. Translated: CASSREGRLSGNTIYF.

The chain has TRBV11-3 and TRBJ2-3, with a tentative D call TRBD2 (5 bases). The CDR3 is made up of 14 amino acids. V shed 4 bases and J shed 6 bases, with 14 bases lying between them. Germline V gives CDR1 SGHNT, CDR2 YENEEA. The CDR3: CASSWTGPPDTQYF. CDR3 in DNA: TGTGCCAGCAGCTGGACTGGGCCCCCGGATACGCAGTATTTT.